The table lists the clone carrying this T cell receptor (beta chain) with a count of one. Only in-frame clones appear in the TCRdb table, and some are missing; sequencing was by immunoSEQ multiplex PCR. Of fewer than 350,000 clones in the sample, roughly 88% are singletons; the top ten hold 9% to 9.5%. This specimen belongs to a study of blood T cell repertoires in COVID-19. V was trimmed by 4 bases and J by 8 bases, leaving 14 bases between them. The CDR3 is made up of 14 amino acids. CDR1 and CDR2 from the germline V gene are SGHTA and FQGNSA. The source is a man between 18 and 29 years old with active or convalescent COVID-19. Sequenced material: peripheral blood. V gene TRBV7-2 combines with J gene TRBJ1-4; D is ambiguous. In nucleotides, the CDR3 is TGTGCCAGCAGCTCCGTCCTGGGGAGGGAAAAACTGTTTTTT. Encoded protein: CASSSVLGREKLFF.